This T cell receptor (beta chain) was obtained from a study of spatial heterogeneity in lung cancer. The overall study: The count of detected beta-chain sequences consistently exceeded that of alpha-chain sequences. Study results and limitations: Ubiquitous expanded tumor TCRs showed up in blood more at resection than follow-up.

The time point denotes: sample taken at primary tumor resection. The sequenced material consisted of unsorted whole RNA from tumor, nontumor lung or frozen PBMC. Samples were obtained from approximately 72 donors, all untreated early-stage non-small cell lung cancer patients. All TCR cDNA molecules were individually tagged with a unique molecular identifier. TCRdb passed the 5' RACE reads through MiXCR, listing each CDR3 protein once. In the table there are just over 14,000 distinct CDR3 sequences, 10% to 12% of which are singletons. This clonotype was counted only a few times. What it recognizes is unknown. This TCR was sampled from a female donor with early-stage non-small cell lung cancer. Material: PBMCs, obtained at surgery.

Written as DNA, the CDR3 is TGTGCCAGCAGCTTAGAACAGATCTCTGGAAACACCATATATTTT. Translation: CASSLEQISGNTIYF. This chain links TRBV7-9 with TRBJ1-3; D uncertain. Looked up from germline, CDR1 is SEHNR and CDR2 is FQNEAQ (reference sequence). Trimming took 1 base from V and 0 from J, leaving 7 bases between them. The CDR3 runs to 15 residues.